Listed below are T cell receptor beta chains from one sample, sequenced in a study of blood T cell repertoires in COVID-19. Using immunoSEQ multiplex PCR, the repertoire was profiled, and TCRdb retains in-frame clones only, with some absent. The sample includes about 11,000 clones, 80% to 90% of them seen just once. Sequenced input: peripheral blood. The receptor source for this set is a human donor in a cohort sampled during active COVID-19. Both conserved end residues are part of each CDR3. Fields, in order: CDR3 DNA, CDR3 protein, J gene, clone size, D gene, V gene. D genes are given only for firm matches. Expanded clones get a size class; other rows say once, few or many, or leave the size out.

TGTGCCAGCAGGGACCCGGGGTCGGACTACGAGCAGTACTTC | CASRDPGSDYEQYF | TRBJ2-7 | medium-sized | - | TRBV11-2
TGTGCCAGCAGCTTGGGGGACTGGGACACTGAAGCTTTCTTT | CASSLGDWDTEAFF | TRBJ1-1 | - | - | TRBV7-9
TGCGCCAGCAGCCACGACAGGGCTGGAAACACCATATATTTT | CASSHDRAGNTIYF | TRBJ1-3 | - | TRBD1 | TRBV4-3
TGTGCTAGTGGTTTGGTACTAGGGGACAGCTCCTACAATGAGCAGTTCTTC | CASGLVLGDSSYNEQFF | TRBJ2-1 | few | TRBD1 | TRBV12-5
TGTGCCATCAGTGAGCAACAAAGGGGGCTCGAGCAGTACTTC | CAISEQQRGLEQYF | TRBJ2-7 | - | TRBD1 | TRBV10-3
TGTGCCAGCTCACCAACTACGGGCGAGCAGTACTTC | CASSPTTGEQYF | TRBJ2-7 | - | - | TRBV18
TGTGCCAGCAGCACCCTCGGGATCAGGAACGCTGAAGCTTTCTTT | CASSTLGIRNAEAFF | TRBJ1-1 | - | - | TRBV2
TGTGCCAGCAGCTTACAGGGTTCCCAAGAGACCCAGTACTTC | CASSLQGSQETQYF | TRBJ2-5 | - | - | TRBV7-3
TGTGCCAGCAGCTTAGAAGGCAGGGGTTACGAGCAGTACTTC | CASSLEGRGYEQYF | TRBJ2-7 | - | - | TRBV11-2
TGCAGTGCTAGTGACAGGGGCGGCTACACCTTC | CSASDRGGYTF | TRBJ1-2 | - | TRBD1 | TRBV20-1
TGTGCCAGCAGCACAACAGGGTTGAGGGCAGATACGCAGTATTTT | CASSTTGLRADTQYF | TRBJ2-3 | - | - | TRBV7-9
TGTGCCAGCAGCTCCTCGCGACAGGGGATTAACACCGGGGAGCTGTTTTTT | CASSSSRQGINTGELFF | TRBJ2-2 | - | TRBD1 | TRBV5-6
TGTGCCAGCAGCTTTCCGACTAGCGGGGGGGGTTGGGAGACCCAGTACTTC | CASSFPTSGGGWETQYF | TRBJ2-5 | once | TRBD2 | TRBV7-2
TGTGCCAGCAGCTTGAGCGTGGGTTATTTTAATGAGCAGTTCTTC | CASSLSVGYFNEQFF | TRBJ2-1 | - | - | TRBV7-9
TGTGCCAGCAGCTTAGGGACAGGGGTAGTGACTGAAGCTTTCTTT | CASSLGTGVVTEAFF | TRBJ1-1 | - | TRBD1 | TRBV7-2
TGTGCCAGCAGCTTAGGGGCAACCACCGGGGAGCTGTTTTTT | CASSLGATTGELFF | TRBJ2-2 | - | - | TRBV7-3
TGTGCCAGTACCACCGGACGGGGACAGCCGAACACTGAAGCTTTCTTT | CASTTGRGQPNTEAFF | TRBJ1-1 | - | TRBD1 | TRBV19
TGTGCCCCGAGGGGCTACACCTTC | CAPRGYTF | TRBJ1-2 | - | - | TRBV7-2
TGCGCCAGCAGCCCGGGACTAGCATCAGATACGCAGTATTTT | CASSPGLASDTQYF | TRBJ2-3 | - | TRBD2 | TRBV5-1
TGTGCTAGTGGTTTGACTAACCTAGATACGCAGTATTTT | CASGLTNLDTQYF | TRBJ2-3 | - | - | TRBV12-5
TGTGCCAGCAGCTCGAGACTAGCGGGGGGGAAGAATGAGCAGTTCTTC | CASSSRLAGGKNEQFF | TRBJ2-1 | once | TRBD2 | TRBV7-6
TGTGCCAGCTCACCTGGGCACCTAAGCTCCTATAATTCACCCCTCCACTTT | CASSPGHLSSYNSPLHF | TRBJ1-6 | - | - | TRBV18
TGCGCCAGCAGCCGGGGACAGGGGGCGAACGAGCAGTACTTC | CASSRGQGANEQYF | TRBJ2-7 | - | TRBD1 | TRBV5-1
TGCGCCAGCAGCCAAAGCCCCGTTAATAATGAAAAACTGTTTTTT | CASSQSPVNNEKLFF | TRBJ1-4 | - | - | TRBV4-1
TGCGCCAGCAGCAGAGGGGGACTAGCGGGGGGACCTCGCACAGATACGCAGTATTTT | CASSRGGLAGGPRTDTQYF | TRBJ2-3 | - | TRBD2 | TRBV5-1
TGTGCCATCAGTCGGGACAGAGTGAACACTGAAGCTTTCTTT | CAISRDRVNTEAFF | TRBJ1-1 | - | TRBD1 | TRBV10-3
TGTGCCAGCAGTGCCCGGAGGCAGAACTATGGCTACACCTTC | CASSARRQNYGYTF | TRBJ1-2 | few | - | TRBV27
TGCGCCAGCAGCTTCAACAGGGGGCACGGCGGGGTCTACGAGCAGTACTTC | CASSFNRGHGGVYEQYF | TRBJ2-7 | - | TRBD1 | TRBV5-1
TGTGCCAGCAGCCGTAGGTCGGAGTACGAGCAGTACTTC | CASSRRSEYEQYF | TRBJ2-7 | - | - | TRBV3-1/TRBV3-2
TGTGCCAGCAGCCAATGGGCGCGGGCTAGCGCTAGCAATGAGCAGTTCTTC | CASSQWARASASNEQFF | TRBJ2-1 | - | - | TRBV14
TGCGCCAGCAGCCAAGTGGGGGAGCGGGACACTGAAGCTTTCTTT | CASSQVGERDTEAFF | TRBJ1-1 | - | - | TRBV4-1
TGTGCCATCAGTGAGGACAGAGGGGGGGATGGCTACACCTTC | CAISEDRGGDGYTF | TRBJ1-2 | - | - | TRBV10-3
TGTGCCAGCAGTTACTCCTCCGTGAGGGGGCCAGGCTACACCTTC | CASSYSSVRGPGYTF | TRBJ1-2 | once | TRBD1 | TRBV6-5
TGTGCCAGCAGCTTAGATCAGGAAGCTAACTATGGCTACACCTTC | CASSLDQEANYGYTF | TRBJ1-2 | - | - | TRBV7-8
TGTGCCAGCAACCAAGGGTGGGGACAGGGGGACGAGCAGTACTTC | CASNQGWGQGDEQYF | TRBJ2-7 | - | TRBD1 | TRBV6-5
TGCGCCAGCAGCTTGAACGGGGACACCCAAGAGACCCAGTACTTC | CASSLNGDTQETQYF | TRBJ2-5 | - | - | TRBV5-1
TGTGCCAGCTCTTACACTGAAGCTTTCTTT | CASSYTEAFF | TRBJ1-1 | - | - | TRBV12-3/TRBV12-4
TGTGCCAGCAGCCCGGGAGCTCAAGACACCATATATTTT | CASSPGAQDTIYF | TRBJ1-3 | - | - | TRBV3-1/TRBV3-2
TGTGCCAGCAGCTCGTACAATCAGCCCCAGCATTTT | CASSSYNQPQHF | TRBJ1-5 | - | - | TRBV7-2
TGTGCCAGCAGTTTAGGGACACCGTATGGCTACACCTTC | CASSLGTPYGYTF | TRBJ1-2 | - | - | TRBV12-3/TRBV12-4